This is a list of T cell receptor beta chains from one sample in a study of radiotherapy plus CTLA-4 blockade in lung cancer. Profiled with immunoSEQ multiplex PCR; TCRdb holds only in-frame clones, not every one. The table shows roughly 51,000 clones, with approximately 86% occurring only once. Sequencing was performed on peripheral blood, taken from a patient treated with radiotherapy plus ipilimumab. These receptors were taken from a human donor with non-small cell lung cancer that progressed on radiotherapy plus ipilimumab. Some clones in this sample may be carry-over from other donors' samples. CDR3s include the opening cysteine and the closing phenylalanine or tryptophan. The D gene is left open where the match is weak. Where a row states a size, it is once, few, many or the class of an expanded clone; other rows omit it.

J,D,V,size,DNA,CDR3
TRBJ1-4,TRBD1,TRBV2,-,TGTGCCAGCAGTACACGACAGGGTGACGAAAAACTGTTTTTT,CASSTRQGDEKLFF
TRBJ2-5,-,TRBV6-1,-,TGTGCCAGCCTCCGGGTGGTGCAGTACTTC,CASLRVVQYF
TRBJ2-7,TRBD2,TRBV11-2,once,TGTGCCAGCAGCTTTCATCCGGGACTAGCGGGGGGCGTCTACGAGCAGTACTTC,CASSFHPGLAGGVYEQYF
TRBJ2-7,TRBD1,TRBV4-1,-,TGCGCCAGCAGCCAAGAGGCGAGACAGGGGACCGCCGAGCAGTACTTC,CASSQEARQGTAEQYF
TRBJ2-3,TRBD2,TRBV18,-,TGTGCCAGCTCACCCGTCCTCGCGGGAGGTACAGATACGCAGTATTTT,CASSPVLAGGTDTQYF
TRBJ1-3,-,TRBV4-3,-,TGCGCCAGCAGCCAATTACCGGGAATACAAAACACCATATATTTT,CASSQLPGIQNTIYF
TRBJ1-1,TRBD1,TRBV11-1,once,TGTGCCAGCAGCCCGGGACAGGGGATAGGTTGGGACACTGAAGCTTTCTTT,CASSPGQGIGWDTEAFF
TRBJ2-5,-,TRBV11-2,-,TGTGCCAGCAGCTCGAGTGAGACCCAGTACTTC,CASSSSETQYF
TRBJ1-1,TRBD1,TRBV2,-,TGTGCTAGCAGTGGGGACAGGGGTGGCACTGAAGCTTTCTTT,CASSGDRGGTEAFF
TRBJ2-7,TRBD1,TRBV6-6,-,TGTGCCAGCAGTCCGATACAGGGGGGCGAGCAGTACTTC,CASSPIQGGEQYF
TRBJ2-3,-,TRBV6-1,-,TGTGCCAGCAGTGATATATCAGATACGCAGTATTTT,CASSDISDTQYF
TRBJ2-7,TRBD2,TRBV7-8,few,TGTGCCAGCAGCCCCGCGCGCCTAGCGGGGATCGAGCAGTACTTC,CASSPARLAGIEQYF
TRBJ1-1,TRBD1,TRBV29-1,-,TGCAGCGTTTCCTCGGACAGGGCGGCTTTCTTT,CSVSSDRAAFF
TRBJ1-5,TRBD1,TRBV25-1,-,TGTGCCAGCAGTGCATCCGGGACAGGGGTGAGCAATCAGCCCCAGCATTTT,CASSASGTGVSNQPQHF
TRBJ2-7,TRBD2,TRBV7-2,-,TGTGCCAGCAGCGCACCGGGACTAGTCTCCTACGAGCAGTACTTC,CASSAPGLVSYEQYF
TRBJ1-2,-,TRBV29-1,once,TGCAGCGTTGAGGGCGAGGGCTATGGCTACACCTTC,CSVEGEGYGYTF
TRBJ1-2,-,TRBV25-1,few,TGTGCCAGCAGTGAGCCAGGGTATGGCTACACCTTC,CASSEPGYGYTF
TRBJ2-3,-,TRBV19,-,TGTGCCAGTGGCCCGCGGCGGGAACCCACATATACGCAGTATTTT,CASGPRREPTYTQYF
TRBJ2-7,-,TRBV19,-,TGTGCCAGTTCTCGGGGGGCCGGCCAGGGAACCTACGAGCAGTACTTC,CASSRGAGQGTYEQYF
TRBJ2-1,TRBD1,TRBV27,-,TGTGCCAGCAGTTTAGCGGGACAGGGGAACAATGAGCAGTTCTTC,CASSLAGQGNNEQFF
TRBJ1-1,-,TRBV6-5,few,TGTGCCAGCACTGGCAGGAACACTGAAGCTTTCTTT,CASTGRNTEAFF
TRBJ2-7,TRBD1,TRBV5-5,-,TGTGCCAGCAGCGCAGCGCAGGGGGCGGGCTCTGAGCAGTACTTC,CASSAAQGAGSEQYF
TRBJ2-1,TRBD2,TRBV4-3,-,TGCGCCAGCAGCCAAGAGGGATTTTCGGGACTAGCGGGAGTCGGTGAGCAGTTCTTC,CASSQEGFSGLAGVGEQFF
TRBJ1-4,-,TRBV29-1,once,TGCAGCGTCTACGTGCAGCTAGGGGGAAAACTGTTTTTT,CSVYVQLGGKLFF
TRBJ2-1,TRBD2,TRBV18,-,TGTGCCAGCTCACCGATGGGACTAGGGGACAATGAGCAGTTCTTC,CASSPMGLGDNEQFF
TRBJ2-1,TRBD2,TRBV5-5,-,TGTGCCAGCAGCTTGTTTGGCGGGGGGGCCCCAGGCAATGAGCAGTTCTTC,CASSLFGGGAPGNEQFF
TRBJ2-7,-,TRBV29-1,-,TGCAGTGTCACAGCCTTTCAGGGGTACGAGCAGTACTTC,CSVTAFQGYEQYF
TRBJ2-7,-,TRBV4-1,-,TGCGCCAGCAGCCAAGAGGAGGGGGGGGGATACGAGCAGTACTTC,CASSQEEGGGYEQYF
TRBJ2-3,TRBD2,TRBV7-8,-,TGTGCCAGCAGCTTAACTCTAGCGGGGGCCCGCACAGATACGCAGTATTTT,CASSLTLAGARTDTQYF
TRBJ2-7,-,TRBV20-1,few,TGCAGTGCTCCTGGGCCTGGCGAGCAGTACTTC,CSAPGPGEQYF
TRBJ2-7,TRBD1,TRBV4-3,-,TGCGCCAGCAGCCAAGGAGGGACAGGGTTCTACGAGCAGTACTTC,CASSQGGTGFYEQYF
TRBJ1-6,TRBD1,TRBV10-2,-,TGCGCCAGCAGTGGACAGGGTTTCGATTCACCCCTCCACTTT,CASSGQGFDSPLHF
TRBJ1-5,TRBD1,TRBV7-2,-,TGTGCCAGCAGCCCCTGGATTGGGACAGGGGTGGGTCAGCCCCAGCATTTT,CASSPWIGTGVGQPQHF
TRBJ1-5,TRBD1,TRBV19,once,TGTGCCAGTAGTGGCGGACAGGGGTATCAGCCCCAGCATTTT,CASSGGQGYQPQHF
TRBJ2-7,-,TRBV5-6,-,TGTGCCAGCAGCTTGGGTGCGGTAGGTTGGCGGCAGTACTTC,CASSLGAVGWRQYF